This TCR beta chain is drawn from a study of Ad26.COV2.S vaccination and SARS-CoV-2 variants. Across the study: Ad26.COV2.S given intramuscularly, once or twice 56 days apart.

Assay used: immunoSEQ multiplex PCR; TCRdb lists only in-frame clones, some missing. The sample yields around 450,000 clones, about nine tenths seen once. The treatment: some 20 received Ad26.COV2.S at low or high dose, single or two shots; about five received placebo; per-sample allocation not given. Following the first vaccine or placebo injection, samples were taken on day 63. Study-level points and caveats: It was reported that spike-specific CD8+ and CD4+ T cell responses were substantially broad after vaccination. Measures of TCR breadth and depth may have fallen short of total T cell responses.

About this clone: What it binds is unknown.

Sequenced here: peripheral blood, sampled in a trial of Ad26.COV2.S vaccine versus placebo. The TCR originated in a person aged 18-65 years who received the Ad26.COV2.S COVID-19 vaccine or a placebo.

CDR3 sequence: CASSPPNPDTQYF. DNA of the CDR3: TGTGCCAGCAGCCCACCCAACCCAGATACGCAGTATTTT. The V gene is TRBV6-2 or TRBV6-3, the J gene TRBJ2-3, with no clear D. The CDR3 is 13 amino acids. CDR1 MNHEY and CDR2 SVGEGT come from the germline V gene. The germline V and J ends were trimmed by 6 bases and 4 bases, with 11 bases remaining between them.